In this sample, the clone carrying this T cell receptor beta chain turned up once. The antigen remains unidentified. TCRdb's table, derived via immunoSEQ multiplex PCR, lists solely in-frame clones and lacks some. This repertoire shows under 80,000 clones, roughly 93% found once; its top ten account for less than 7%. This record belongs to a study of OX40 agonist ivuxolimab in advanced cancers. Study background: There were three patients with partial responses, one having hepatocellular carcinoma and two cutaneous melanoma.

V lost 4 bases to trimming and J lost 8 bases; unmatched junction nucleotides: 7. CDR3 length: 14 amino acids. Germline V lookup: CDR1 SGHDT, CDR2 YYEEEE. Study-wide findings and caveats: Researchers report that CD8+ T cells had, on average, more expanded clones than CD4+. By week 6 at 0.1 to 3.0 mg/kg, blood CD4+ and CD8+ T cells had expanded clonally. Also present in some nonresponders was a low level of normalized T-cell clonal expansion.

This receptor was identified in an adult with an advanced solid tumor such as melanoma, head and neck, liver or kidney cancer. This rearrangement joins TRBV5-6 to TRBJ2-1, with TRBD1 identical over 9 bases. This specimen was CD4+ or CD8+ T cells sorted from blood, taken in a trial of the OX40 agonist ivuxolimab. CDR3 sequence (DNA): TGTGCCAGCAGCCAGGGGACAGGGTCTCATGAGCAGTTCTTC. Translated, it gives CASSQGTGSHEQFF.